Presented here are 32 T cell receptor beta chains from one specimen sequenced in a study of blood T cell repertoires in COVID-19. Sequenced by immunoSEQ multiplex PCR; TCRdb stores in-frame clones only, minus some. The sample yields approximately 240,000 clones, roughly 91% seen once. The sequencing sample was made of peripheral blood. Source of these receptors: a man aged 25 to 40 with COVID-19, enrolled during active disease.

The rearrangement uses TRBV5-1 and TRBJ2-2; tentative D call: TRBD1 (6 bases). Germline V CDR1 and CDR2: SGHRS, YFSETQ. The CDR3 consists of 14 residues. The germline V and J ends were trimmed by 1 base and 5 bases, with 9 bases remaining between them. CDR3 residues: CASSLPGETGELFF. In DNA form, the CDR3 reads TGCGCCAGCAGCTTGCCAGGGGAGACCGGGGAGCTGTTTTTT.

This chain uses TRBV9 with TRBJ2-3, with D hard to call. Germline CDR1 is SGDLS and CDR2 is YYNGEE. V dropped 3 bases and J dropped 2 bases, with 7 bases sitting between them. This CDR3 contains 13 residues. For the CDR3, the DNA is TGTGCCAGCAGCGCAATTCCCACAGATACGCAGTATTTT. Translation: CASSAIPTDTQYF.

The V call is TRBV2, the J call TRBJ2-1, with D perhaps matching TRBD1 (6 bases). Germline V gives CDR1 SNHLY, CDR2 FYNNEI. This CDR3 spans 15 amino acids. V lost 2 bases and J lost 6, with 14 bases in between. The CDR3 sequence: CASSEIRGYANEQFF. The DNA for the CDR3 is TGTGCCAGCAGTGAAATCAGGGGATACGCCAATGAGCAGTTCTTC.

The rearrangement joins TRBV19 to TRBJ1-1; D is unresolved. Between the trimmed V and J ends, which lost 1 base and 0 bases, there was a span of 9 bases. From germline, CDR1 is LNHDA and CDR2 SQIVND (reference sequence). The CDR3 is 15 amino acids. The CDR3 loop is CASSIGTGMNTEAFF. The DNA for the CDR3 is TGTGCCAGTAGTATAGGAACGGGGATGAACACTGAAGCTTTCTTT.

The rearrangement links TRBV15 to TRBJ2-1; 11 bases fit TRBD2. Germline trimming cut 4 bases from V and 4 bases from J; bases unmatched to any gene: 9. CDR3 length equals 17 residues. CDR1 LNHNV and CDR2 YYDKDF come from the germline V gene (reference sequence). CDR3 loop: CATSTLTSGTFYNEQFF. CDR3 DNA: TGTGCCACCAGCACCTTGACTAGCGGGACCTTTTACAATGAGCAGTTCTTC.

This chain joins TRBV18 and TRBJ2-1; 9 bases are shared with TRBD2. The CDR3 runs 15 residues. Trimming cost V 2 bases and J 4 bases; bases outside gene matches: 3. Germline V CDR1 and CDR2: KGHSH, LQKENI. CDR3 loop: CASSPTRGGYNEQFF. The CDR3 DNA is TGTGCCAGCTCACCAACGCGGGGGGGGTACAATGAGCAGTTCTTC.

The J gene is TRBJ1-5, the V gene TRBV19, with TRBD1 matching 10 bases. V trimming: 4 bases; J trimming: 6 bases; junction bases outside the gene matches: 9. The CDR3 is made up of 16 amino acids. In germline, CDR1 is LNHDA, CDR2 SQIVND (reference sequence). CDR3 protein: CASSTQGQGVGQPQHF. The CDR3 DNA follows: TGTGCCAGTAGTACCCAAGGACAGGGGGTAGGTCAGCCCCAGCATTTT.

The V and J genes are TRBV19 and TRBJ1-2, with TRBD1 identical over 7 bases. CDR1 is LNHDA, CDR2 SQIVND, per germline (reference sequence). The CDR3 extends over 11 amino acids. J gave up 6 bases and V 8 bases, and 3 bases lay outside the gene matches. CDR3 nucleotides: TGTGCCAGTGACACAGGGGATGGCTACACCTTC. Translation gives CASDTGDGYTF.

The J gene is TRBJ2-3, the V gene TRBV9, with 8 bases matching TRBD1. Germline lookup yields CDR1 SGDLS and CDR2 YYNGEE. This CDR3 region has 13 residues. V lost 6 bases, J lost 8 bases, and 8 bases stayed unmatched. CDR3: CASNQQGEGTQYF. In DNA, the CDR3 is TGTGCCAGCAACCAACAGGGGGAAGGTACGCAGTATTTT.

The chain employs TRBV27 and TRBJ2-2; D is perhaps TRBD1 (5 bases). Germline CDR1 MNHEY, CDR2 SMNVEV (reference sequence). This CDR3 spans 16 amino acids. Trimming took 5 bases from V and 1 from J, leaving 14 bases between them. The CDR3 spells CASSPRGRVNTGELFF. The DNA for the CDR3 is TGTGCCAGCAGTCCCCGTGGCAGGGTGAACACCGGGGAGCTGTTTTTT.

V and J are TRBV4-1 and TRBJ2-7; 8 bases line up with TRBD1. The CDR3 is made up of 12 amino acids. V was clipped by 1 base and J by 12 bases; unmatched bases: 5. CDR1 MGHRA and CDR2 YSYEKL come from the germline V gene. The CDR3 coding sequence is TGCGCCAGCAGCCAAGCTGGACAGGGATCGTACTTC. Its protein product is CASSQAGQGSYF.

The gene calls are TRBV3-1 (or the pseudogene TRBV3-2) and TRBJ1-5; no clear D gene. Germline CDR1 and CDR2: LGHDT and YNNKEL (reference sequence). The CDR3 is 15 amino acids. Trimming stripped 0 bases from V and 1 base from J, with 7 bases between. For the CDR3, the DNA is TGTGCCAGCAGCCAAGATGTCAGAAGCAATCAGCCCCAGCATTTT. Translating it yields CASSQDVRSNQPQHF.

The chain carries TRBV9 and TRBJ1-2; tentatively, D is TRBD1 (5 bases). Germline CDR1 SGDLS, CDR2 YYNGEE. This CDR3 has 11 amino acids. Between the trimmed V and J ends, which lost 2 bases and 11 bases, there was a span of 10 bases. CDR3 region: CASSVGLDYTF. The CDR3 nucleotides read TGTGCCAGCAGCGTGGGACTAGATTACACCTTC.

The chain employs TRBV5-1 and TRBJ1-1, with D perhaps matching TRBD1 (5 bases). Trimming shortened V by 1 base and J by 0 bases, and 10 bases separated the two germline ends. The germline gives CDR1 SGHRS, CDR2 YFSETQ. This CDR3 is built from 15 residues. This CDR3 reads CASSLSTGMNTEAFF. The CDR3 nucleotides are TGCGCCAGCAGCTTGTCTACAGGAATGAACACTGAAGCTTTCTTT.

The genes are TRBV3-1 (or the pseudogene TRBV3-2) and TRBJ2-7; D gene unclear. The CDR3 sequence is 13 residues long. The germline CDR1 and CDR2 sequences are LGHDT and YNNKEL (reference sequence). V lost 1 base and J lost 3, with 7 bases in between. CDR3 loop: CASSQGENYEQYF. CDR3 in DNA: TGTGCCAGCAGCCAAGGTGAGAACTACGAGCAGTACTTC.

The V call is TRBV5-1, the J call TRBJ1-1, with TRBD1 identical over 9 bases. There are 15 residues in the CDR3. V lost 3 bases, J lost 4 bases, and 7 bases stayed unmatched. Looked up from germline, CDR1 is SGHRS and CDR2 is YFSETQ. The CDR3 nucleotides are TGCGCCAGCAGCTGGGAGGGACAGGGCGGCACTGAAGCTTTCTTT. Its translation is CASSWEGQGGTEAFF. Based on the CDR3 plus reference TRBV5-1 and TRBJ1-1, the full variable domain is KAGVTQTPRYLIKTRGQQVTLSCSPISGHRSVSWYQQTPGQGLQFLFEYFSETQRNKGNFPGRFSGRQFSNSRSEMNVSTLELGDSALYLCASSWEGQGGTEAFFGQGTRLTVV.

This chain connects TRBV4-1 to TRBJ2-1, with D possibly matching TRBD2 (5 bases). V was pared by 4 bases and J by 8 bases, with 9 bases between. In germline, CDR1 is MGHRA, CDR2 YSYEKL. CDR3 length: 12 residues. CDR3 nucleotides: TGCGCCAGCAGCCCAAACGGGGATGAGCAGTTCTTC. Translated: CASSPNGDEQFF.

The chain recombines TRBV11-3 with TRBJ2-1, with 9 nucleotides matching TRBD1. This CDR3 spans 13 amino acids. Germline values: CDR1 SGHNT, CDR2 YENEEA. The V segment lost 5 bases and the J segment 10 bases; nucleotides outside the gene matches: 6. This CDR3 reads CASSPPTGGEQFF. The CDR3 coding sequence is TGTGCCAGCAGCCCCCCGACAGGGGGAGAGCAGTTCTTC.

The chain joins TRBV7-9 to TRBJ2-3; TRBD2 aligns across 7 bases. The junction had 11 bases not matched to a gene; V was cut back by 2 bases and J by 3 bases. Germline loops: CDR1 SEHNR, CDR2 FQNEAQ (reference sequence). CDR3 length: 17 amino acids. CDR3: CASSLIAGLIPTDTQYF. DNA for the CDR3: TGTGCCAGCAGCTTAATTGCGGGACTAATCCCTACAGATACGCAGTATTTT.

V gene TRBV6-1 combines with J gene TRBJ2-7, with TRBD1 identical over 8 bases. After removal of 3 bases from V and 5 bases from J, the junction contained 6 bases not matched to a gene. Per the germline V gene, CDR1 is MNHNS and CDR2 is SASEGT. The CDR3 has 14 amino acids. The CDR3 nucleotides are TGTGCCAGCAGTGAGCAGGACAGGGCACACGAGCAGTACTTC. This sequence encodes CASSEQDRAHEQYF.

The chain is built from TRBV7-9 and TRBJ1-2; D ambiguous. CDR3 length: 14 residues. V was trimmed by 1 base and J by 8 bases, leaving 14 bases between them. CDR1 SEHNR and CDR2 FQNEAQ come from the germline V gene (reference sequence). The CDR3 spells CASSLDPGTQGYTF. The CDR3 nucleotides are TGTGCCAGCAGCTTAGATCCCGGTACCCAAGGCTACACCTTC.

This clone has just a few counts. The V gene is TRBV14, the J gene TRBJ1-2; D ambiguous. Trimming removed 0 bases from V and 1 base from J, with 3 bases in between. Germline CDR1 SGHDN, CDR2 FVKESK. This CDR3 spans 13 amino acids. The CDR3 DNA sequence: TGTGCCAGCAGCCAAGACGGTAACTATGGCTACACCTTC. Translated, it gives CASSQDGNYGYTF.

This rearrangement joins TRBV6-5 to TRBJ2-2, with a possible D match to TRBD1 (6 bases). This CDR3 region has 16 residues. V gave up 2 bases and J gave up 0 bases, with 10 bases separating them. Germline-derived CDR1 and CDR2 are MNHEY and SVGAGI. The CDR3 DNA follows: TGTGCCAGCAGTTACGTGGGGGCCCCGAACACCGGGGAGCTGTTTTTT. This translates into CASSYVGAPNTGELFF.

This clone was detected only once. The chain combines TRBV7-9 with TRBJ2-1, with TRBD1 matching over 11 bases. The junction had 9 bases not matched to a gene; V was cut back by 5 bases and J by 0 bases. Germline V lookup: CDR1 SEHNR, CDR2 FQNEAQ (reference sequence). This CDR3 contains 18 residues. The CDR3 is CASSLGQGAVISYNEQFF. For the CDR3, the DNA is TGTGCCAGCAGCCTCGGACAGGGGGCCGTGATCTCCTACAATGAGCAGTTCTTC.

This chain connects TRBV3-1 (or the pseudogene TRBV3-2) to TRBJ2-1; the D gene is possibly TRBD2 (7 bases). The germline CDR1 and CDR2 sequences are LGHDT and YNNKEL (reference sequence). The CDR3 has 15 residues. V shed 4 bases and J shed 4 bases, with 14 bases lying between them. CDR3 residues: CASSLRGAKYNEQFF. CDR3 coding DNA: TGTGCCAGCAGCCTCCGGGGGGCCAAATACAATGAGCAGTTCTTC.

The genes are TRBV13 and TRBJ1-3; the D gene is possibly TRBD1 (6 bases). The ends were cut back, 0 bases at V and 6 bases at J, with 15 bases in the middle. Germline V gene data show CDR1 as PRHDT and CDR2 as FYEKMQ (reference sequence). This CDR3 contains 16 residues. As DNA, the CDR3 is TGTGCCAGCAGCTTAGGCCTCGGGGGGCAGGAAAACACCATATATTTT. It encodes CASSLGLGGQENTIYF.

This sequence joins TRBV7-9 and TRBJ1-1; no clear D gene. CDR1 is SEHNR, CDR2 FQNEAQ, per germline (reference sequence). The V gene lost 3 bases and the J gene lost 3 bases, with 14 bases spanning the gap. The CDR3 spans 15 residues. The CDR3 DNA reads TGTGCCAGCAGCTTTTATGGAGGTCAGGACACTGAAGCTTTCTTT. Translation gives CASSFYGGQDTEAFF.

The rearrangement links TRBV11-2 to TRBJ2-2; TRBD1 is a possible D gene (5 bases). The CDR3 consists of 16 residues. Germline V CDR1 and CDR2: SGHAT, FQNNGV. The V end was cut by 6 bases, the J end by 4 bases, with 18 bases between. CDR3 sequence (DNA): TGTGCCAGCAGACAAGAGTTACAGGACGTCACCGGGGAGCTGTTTTTT. Encoded protein: CASRQELQDVTGELFF.

The chain recombines TRBV18 with TRBJ2-7, with D unresolved. Trimming removed 0 bases from V and 6 bases from J, with 12 bases in between. This CDR3 region has 14 residues. The germline V gene encodes CDR1 KGHSH and CDR2 LQKENI. The CDR3 reads CASSPPYDSAEQYF. CDR3 coding DNA: TGTGCCAGCTCACCACCATATGACTCAGCCGAGCAGTACTTC.

The J gene is TRBJ1-2, the V gene TRBV6-5, with D perhaps matching TRBD1 (6 bases). The CDR3 is made up of 14 amino acids. Trimming left V 5 bases short and J 4 bases short, with 14 bases between. Germline V gene sequence: CDR1 MNHEY, CDR2 SVGAGI. The CDR3 spells CASSSRGLGYGYTF. CDR3 DNA: TGTGCCAGCAGTAGCAGGGGCCTCGGCTATGGCTACACCTTC.

J is TRBJ2-5 and V is TRBV6-1; TRBD1 agrees at 9 bases. V lost 4 bases to trimming and J lost 2 bases; unmatched junction nucleotides: 14. In germline, CDR1 is MNHNS, CDR2 SASEGT. The CDR3 runs to 18 residues. CDR3 loop: CASSVVPVGTGMQETQYF. In DNA form, the CDR3 reads TGTGCCAGCAGTGTAGTCCCGGTCGGGACAGGGATGCAAGAGACCCAGTACTTC.

This chain joins TRBV7-2 and TRBJ2-3; 10 bases are a match to TRBD2. Looked up from germline, CDR1 is SGHTA and CDR2 is FQGNSA. V gave up 6 bases and J gave up 3 bases; unmatched junction bases: 6. The CDR3 has 15 amino acids. As DNA, the CDR3 is TGTGCCAGCAGTCGACTAGCGGGTCTTACAGATACGCAGTATTTT. Translated: CASSRLAGLTDTQYF. The variable domain in full, completed from reference TRBV7-2 and TRBJ2-3, reads GAGVSQSPSNKVTEKGKDVELRCDPISGHTALYWYRQSLGQGLEFLIYFQGNSAPDKSGLPSDRFSAERTGGSVSTLTIQRTQQEDSAVYLCASSRLAGLTDTQYFGPGTRLTVL.